Described below is a single T cell receptor (beta chain) sequence and its context. Trimming at V came to 5 bases and at J to 2 bases, leaving 9 bases not matched to a gene. Per germline, CDR1 SNHLY and CDR2 FYNNEI. The CDR3 has 16 amino acids. The record originates from a study of blood T cell repertoires in COVID-19. About the study: The United States, Italy and Spain were the sources of the acute and convalescent COVID-19 samples.

As processed by the authors: Estimates of nucleated cell counts were drawn from the amplification of reference gene primers. Repertoires were generated with immunoSEQ multiplex PCR, while TCRdb's copy carries only in-frame clones and drops some. Clonal size and the V and J genes are those of that table, whereas D and trimming came from the DNA. This table holds roughly 6,100 clones, around 84% found once. The sequenced sample consisted of peripheral blood. The source of this sequence is a human donor with active COVID-19. The donor label of this sample is uncertain. The chain is built from TRBV2 and TRBJ2-1, with TRBD1 identical over 7 bases. The chain's CDR3 is CASSPPGQVTYNEQFF. CDR3 coding DNA: TGTGCCAGCAGTCCACCCGGACAGGTCACCTACAATGAGCAGTTCTTC.